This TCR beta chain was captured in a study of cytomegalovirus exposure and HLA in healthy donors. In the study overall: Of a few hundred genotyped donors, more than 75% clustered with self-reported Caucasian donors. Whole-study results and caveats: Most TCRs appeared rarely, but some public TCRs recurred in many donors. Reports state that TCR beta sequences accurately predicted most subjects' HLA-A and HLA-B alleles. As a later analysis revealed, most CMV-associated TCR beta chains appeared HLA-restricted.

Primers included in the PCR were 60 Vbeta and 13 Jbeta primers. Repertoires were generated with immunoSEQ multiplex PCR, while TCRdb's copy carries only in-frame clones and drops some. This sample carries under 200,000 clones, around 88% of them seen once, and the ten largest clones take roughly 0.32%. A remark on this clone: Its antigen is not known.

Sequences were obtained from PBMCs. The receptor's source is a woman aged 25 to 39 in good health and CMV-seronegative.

The CDR3 loop reads CSVEGTGRTEAFF. The CDR3, as DNA: TGCAGCGTTGAGGGGACAGGGAGAACTGAAGCTTTCTTT. The V call is TRBV29-1, the J call TRBJ1-1; TRBD1 agrees at 9 bases. The germline V gene encodes CDR1 SQVTM and CDR2 ANQGSEA. The CDR3 length is 13 residues. Trimming took 3 bases from V and 5 from J; bases not matched to a gene: 4. Using reference TRBV29-1 and TRBJ1-1 for the parts outside the CDR3, the full variable domain is SAVISQKPSRDICQRGTSLTIQCQVDSQVTMMFWYRQQPGQSLTLIATANQGSEATYESGFVIDKFPISRPNLTFSTLTVSNMSPEDSSIYLCSVEGTGRTEAFFGQGTRLTVV.